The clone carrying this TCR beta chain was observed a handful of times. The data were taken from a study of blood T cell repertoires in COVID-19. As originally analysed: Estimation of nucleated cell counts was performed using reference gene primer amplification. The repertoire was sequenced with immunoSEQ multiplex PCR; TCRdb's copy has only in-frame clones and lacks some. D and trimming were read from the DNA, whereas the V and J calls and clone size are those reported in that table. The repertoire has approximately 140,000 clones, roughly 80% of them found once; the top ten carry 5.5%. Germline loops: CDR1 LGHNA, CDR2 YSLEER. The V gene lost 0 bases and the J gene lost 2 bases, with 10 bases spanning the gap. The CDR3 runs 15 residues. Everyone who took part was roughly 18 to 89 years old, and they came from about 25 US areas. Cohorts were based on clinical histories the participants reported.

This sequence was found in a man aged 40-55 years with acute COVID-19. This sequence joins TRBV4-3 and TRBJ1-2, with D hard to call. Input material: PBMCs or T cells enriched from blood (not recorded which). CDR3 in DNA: TGCGCCAGCAGCCAAGAGTCTCGGCGGAACTATGGCTACACCTTC. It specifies CASSQESRRNYGYTF.